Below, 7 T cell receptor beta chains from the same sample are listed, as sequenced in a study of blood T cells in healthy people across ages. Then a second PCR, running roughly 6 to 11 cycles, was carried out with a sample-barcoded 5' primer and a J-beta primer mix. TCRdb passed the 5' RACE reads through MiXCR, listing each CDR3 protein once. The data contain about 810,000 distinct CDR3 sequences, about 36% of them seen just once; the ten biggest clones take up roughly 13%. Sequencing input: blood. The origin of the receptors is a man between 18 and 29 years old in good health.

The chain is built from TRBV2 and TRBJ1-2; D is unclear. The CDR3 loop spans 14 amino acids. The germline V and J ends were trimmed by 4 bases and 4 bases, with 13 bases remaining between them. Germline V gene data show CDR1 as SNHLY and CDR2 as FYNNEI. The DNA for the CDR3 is TGTGCCAGCAGTGGGGCTTCTATCCTCTATGGCTACACCTTC. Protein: CASSGASILYGYTF.

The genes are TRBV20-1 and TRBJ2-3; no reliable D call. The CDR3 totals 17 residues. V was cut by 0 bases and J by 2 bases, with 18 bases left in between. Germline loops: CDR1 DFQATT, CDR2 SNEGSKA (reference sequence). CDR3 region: CSARETRAVRYTDTQYF. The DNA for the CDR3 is TGCAGTGCTAGAGAGACCCGGGCAGTCCGTTACACAGATACGCAGTATTTT.

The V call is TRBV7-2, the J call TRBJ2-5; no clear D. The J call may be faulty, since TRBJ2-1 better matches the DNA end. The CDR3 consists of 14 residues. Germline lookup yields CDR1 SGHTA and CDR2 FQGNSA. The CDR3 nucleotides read TGTGCCAGCAGCTTGGGTCGGATTCAAGAGACCCAGTTCTTC. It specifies CASSLGRIQETQFF.

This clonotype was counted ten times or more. DNA of the CDR3: TGTGCCATCAGTGGAGGAGGGCACAATGAGCAGTTCTTC. It codes for CAISGGGHNEQFF. The chain employs TRBV10-3 and TRBJ2-1, with D possibly TRBD2 on 6 matching bases. Trimming pared 4 bases from V and 5 bases from J, leaving 9 bases between. Germline lookup yields CDR1 ENHRY and CDR2 SYGVKD. The CDR3 loop spans 13 amino acids.

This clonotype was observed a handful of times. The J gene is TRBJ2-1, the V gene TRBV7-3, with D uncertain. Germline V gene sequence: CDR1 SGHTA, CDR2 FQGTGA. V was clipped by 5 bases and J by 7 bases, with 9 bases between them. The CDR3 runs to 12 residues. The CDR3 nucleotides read TGTGCCAGCAGCGTAGATACAAATGAGCAGTTCTTC. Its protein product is CASSVDTNEQFF. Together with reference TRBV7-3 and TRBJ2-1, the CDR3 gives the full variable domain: GAGVSQTPSNKVTEKGKYVELRCDPISGHTALYWYRQSLGQGPEFLIYFQGTGAADDSGLPNDRFFAVRPEGSVSTLKIQRTERGDSAVYLCASSVDTNEQFFGPGTRLTVL.

This CDR3 reads CASTPGRSGANVLTF. The CDR3 DNA is TGTGCCAGCACCCCGGGGCGTTCTGGGGCCAACGTCCTGACTTTC. The chain is built from TRBV27 and TRBJ2-6, with D perhaps matching TRBD1 or TRBD2 (5 bases each). The length of the CDR3 is 15 residues. V lost 7 bases and J lost 1, with 11 bases in between. CDR1 is MNHEY, CDR2 SMNVEV, per germline (reference sequence).

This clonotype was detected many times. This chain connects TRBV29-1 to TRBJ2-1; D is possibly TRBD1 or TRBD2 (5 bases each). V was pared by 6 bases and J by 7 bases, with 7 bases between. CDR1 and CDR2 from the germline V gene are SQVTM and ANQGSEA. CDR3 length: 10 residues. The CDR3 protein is CSVGANEQFF. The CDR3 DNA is TGCAGCGTCGGGGCGAATGAGCAGTTCTTC.